This T cell receptor beta chain was retrieved from a study of early T cells in non-severe SARS-CoV-2 infection. The overall study: The study sequenced bulk RNA from unsorted whole blood, with chains unpaired.

Unique molecular identifiers were attached to individual cDNA molecules. TCRdb passed the 5' RACE reads through MiXCR, listing each CDR3 protein once. Seen here are some 96,000 distinct CDR3 sequences, about 13% observed once, and the top ten hold approximately 2%. Overall study findings and caveats: VDJdb matches were skewed toward anti-spike CD8 T cell responses.

In its sample, this clonotype was seen a few times. As yet, its antigen is unknown. Looked up from germline, CDR1 is SGHAT and CDR2 is FQNNGV. The CDR3 totals 15 residues. V dropped 1 base and J dropped 1 base, with 10 bases sitting between them. J is TRBJ1-1 and V is TRBV11-2; D perhaps matches TRBD1 (5 bases). Sequencing was done on a sample of whole blood. The sequence derives from an adult who was a healthcare worker with PCR-confirmed SARS-CoV-2 infection or an uninfected control (not recorded which). This CDR3 is CASSLVAGQNTEAFF. DNA of the CDR3: TGTGCCAGCAGCTTAGTCGCCGGACAGAACACTGAAGCTTTCTTT.